These 29 T cell receptor beta chains were all obtained from the same sample, sequenced in a study of siplizumab effects on memory and regulatory T cells. Generated by immunoSEQ multiplex PCR, the TCRdb table keeps only in-frame clones and is missing some. The table records tens of thousands of clones, about 90% of them present only once. Sequenced input: CD8+ T cells sorted from blood. These TCRs come from a human donor in good health.

J is TRBJ1-1 and V is TRBV5-1, with no clear D. Between the trimmed V and J ends, which lost 1 base and 6 bases, there was a span of 22 bases. The CDR3 consists of 17 residues. CDR1 and CDR2 (germline): SGHRS, YFSETQ. CDR3 protein: CASSLSVAQDGLAEAFF. The CDR3 DNA is TGCGCCAGCAGCTTGTCGGTTGCCCAAGATGGCCTCGCTGAAGCTTTCTTT.

There are a few counts of this clone. V gene TRBV14 combines with J gene TRBJ2-2, with 7 bases matching TRBD1. Germline-derived CDR1 and CDR2 are SGHDN and FVKESK. V dropped 6 bases and J dropped 6; count of bases not matched to a gene: 7. The CDR3 covers 14 residues. The DNA of the CDR3 is TGTGCCAGCAGTGACAGGGTTGGGTCCGGGGAGCTGTTTTTT. It specifies CASSDRVGSGELFF.

The rearrangement links TRBV7-2 to TRBJ2-5; D remains unclear. The V gene's germline CDR1 is SGHTA and CDR2 FQGNSA. The ends were cut back, 0 bases at V and 2 bases at J, with 13 bases in the middle. The CDR3 has 16 residues. Here the CDR3 DNA reads TGTGCCAGCAGCTTAGCGCTTGCAAACGGACAAGAGACCCAGTACTTC. Its protein product is CASSLALANGQETQYF. Full variable domain (outside the CDR3, taken from reference TRBV7-2 and TRBJ2-5): GAGVSQSPSNKVTEKGKDVELRCDPISGHTALYWYRQSLGQGLEFLIYFQGNSAPDKSGLPSDRFSAERTGGSVSTLTIQRTQQEDSAVYLCASSLALANGQETQYFGPGTRLLVL.

The chain joins TRBV6-6 to TRBJ2-3; D is perhaps TRBD2 (6 bases). The germline V and J ends were trimmed by 7 bases and 5 bases, with 22 bases remaining between them. The CDR3 is 16 residues long. Per the germline V gene, CDR1 is MNHNY and CDR2 is SVGAGI (reference sequence). Here the CDR3 DNA reads TGTGCCAGCACCCAACCCGGGACTTCCCATAGAGATACGCAGTATTTT. It specifies CASTQPGTSHRDTQYF.

V and J are TRBV27 and TRBJ1-2, with D possibly matching TRBD1 (5 bases). This CDR3 region has 17 residues. With 5 bases removed from V and 3 bases from J, the gap between germline ends came to 22 bases. The germline V gene has CDR1 MNHEY and CDR2 SMNVEV (reference sequence). The CDR3 loop is CASSRNPPTGTDYGYTF. The CDR3 DNA sequence: TGTGCCAGCAGTCGAAACCCCCCGACGGGGACGGACTATGGCTACACCTTC.

This clone was seen once. Here the CDR3 DNA reads TGCGCCAGCAGCCCACCCAGAGGGAGAGAAACTAATGAAAAACTGTTTTTT. Amino acid sequence: CASSPPRGRETNEKLFF. The chain recombines TRBV4-1 with TRBJ1-4; D not resolved. The germline V and J ends were trimmed by 4 bases and 1 base, with 16 bases remaining between them. Germline V CDR1 and CDR2: MGHRA, YSYEKL. The CDR3 consists of 17 residues.

The chain combines TRBV2 with TRBJ2-7; D uncertain. The length of the CDR3 is 14 residues. V dropped 5 bases and J dropped 0 bases, with 11 bases sitting between them. Per germline, CDR1 SNHLY and CDR2 FYNNEI. CDR3 bases: TGTGCCAGCAGTTCAGACTGGGACTCCTACGAGCAGTACTTC. This translates into CASSSDWDSYEQYF.

This rearrangement joins TRBV10-1 to TRBJ1-2, with D unresolved. V was cut by 9 bases and J by 5 bases, with 22 bases left in between. This CDR3 has 15 amino acids. Germline CDR1 is WNHNN and CDR2 is SYGVQD (reference sequence). CDR3 region: CASGFGPSSGYGYTF. The CDR3 coding sequence is TGCGCCAGTGGCTTCGGTCCGAGTTCAGGATATGGCTACACCTTC.

J is TRBJ1-3 and V is TRBV27; D is uncertain. Germline loops: CDR1 MNHEY, CDR2 SMNVEV (reference sequence). The length of the CDR3 is 15 residues. Trimming pared 2 bases from V and 0 bases from J, leaving 8 bases between. This chain's CDR3 is CASSLTGDSGNTIYF. In DNA, the CDR3 is TGTGCCAGCAGTTTAACCGGGGACTCTGGAAACACCATATATTTT.

The chain has TRBV6-5 and TRBJ2-1, with 10 bases identical to TRBD1. The CDR3 is 15 amino acids. Germline trimming cut 10 bases from V and 5 bases from J; bases unmatched to any gene: 11. Germline assignment: CDR1 MNHEY and CDR2 SVGAGI. The CDR3 loop reads CAINPGTGVDNEQFF. The CDR3 DNA reads TGTGCCATCAATCCAGGGACAGGGGTCGACAATGAGCAGTTCTTC.

The rearrangement links TRBV5-4 to TRBJ2-1, with 9 bases identical to TRBD2. Trimming removed 4 bases from V and 8 bases from J; junction bases left unmatched: 13. The CDR3 is made up of 16 amino acids. The germline gives CDR1 SGHNT, CDR2 YYREEE (reference sequence). The CDR3 DNA reads TGTGCCAGCAGCCATGTCAGCGGGAGGCCAGAGGATGAGCAGTTCTTC. Residues: CASSHVSGRPEDEQFF.

The chain employs TRBV6-5 and TRBJ1-5, with 9 bases matching TRBD1. Germline V CDR1 and CDR2: MNHEY, SVGAGI. The CDR3 is 14 amino acids. V shed 5 bases, J shed 6 bases, and the junction held 5 bases outside the gene matches. In DNA, the CDR3 is TGTGCCAGCAGTACAGGGGGCGCTTCTCAGCCCCAGCATTTT. Its protein is CASSTGGASQPQHF.

The rearrangement links TRBV7-9 to TRBJ2-1; no clear D gene. There are 15 residues in the CDR3. V lost 8 bases to trimming and J lost 2 bases, with 16 bases between them. The germline V gene has CDR1 SEHNR and CDR2 FQNEAQ (reference sequence). CDR3 loop: CASRPVPQTYNEQFF. CDR3 DNA: TGTGCCAGCCGCCCCGTCCCCCAAACCTACAATGAGCAGTTCTTC.

The rearrangement joins TRBV27 to TRBJ1-5; D gene unclear. Germline assignment: CDR1 MNHEY and CDR2 SMNVEV (reference sequence). Trimming took off 0 bases at V and 1 base at J, with 4 bases between the two ends. The length of the CDR3 is 14 residues. CDR3 amino acids: CASSLSASNQPQHF. In nucleotides, the CDR3 is TGTGCCAGCAGTTTATCCGCCAGCAATCAGCCCCAGCATTTT.

The rearrangement links TRBV14 to TRBJ2-1, with unresolved D. V lost 1 base to trimming and J lost 6 bases, with 13 bases between them. This CDR3 contains 15 residues. Germline V gene lookup returns CDR1 SGHDN and CDR2 FVKESK. The CDR3 coding sequence is TGTGCCAGCAGCCAAGTATTAGGTAGGGTCAATGAGCAGTTCTTC. Encoded protein: CASSQVLGRVNEQFF.

The rearrangement uses TRBV10-3 and TRBJ1-1, with TRBD1 matching over 7 bases. From germline, CDR1 is ENHRY and CDR2 SYGVKD. Trimming took 0 bases from V and 2 from J; bases not matched to a gene: 15. This CDR3 has 19 residues. The CDR3 spells CAISESPGWGAGGNTEAFF. For the CDR3, the DNA is TGTGCCATCAGTGAGTCACCCGGCTGGGGGGCAGGGGGTAACACTGAAGCTTTCTTT.

J is TRBJ2-5 and V is TRBV18; D is ambiguous. The V end was cut by 4 bases, the J end by 2 bases, with 11 bases between. The CDR3 extends over 14 amino acids. Germline values: CDR1 KGHSH, CDR2 LQKENI. CDR3 amino acids: CASSLPMGQETQYF. CDR3 in DNA: TGTGCCAGCTCACTCCCGATGGGGCAAGAGACCCAGTACTTC.

The chain links TRBV19 to TRBJ2-7; 7 bases are shared with TRBD1. The CDR3 runs 13 residues. V dropped 5 bases and J dropped 3; count of bases not matched to a gene: 4. Germline V gene data show CDR1 as LNHDA and CDR2 as SQIVND (reference sequence). For the CDR3, the DNA is TGTGCCAGTAGTCTTGGACAGGTCTACGAGCAGTACTTC. As protein: CASSLGQVYEQYF.

This chain uses TRBV11-3 with TRBJ2-2; 11 bases line up with TRBD1. V lost 11 bases, J lost 6 bases, and 8 bases stayed unmatched. Germline V lookup: CDR1 SGHNT, CDR2 YENEEA. This CDR3 is built from 14 residues. The CDR3 spells CALQDRGRAGELFF. CDR3 nucleotides: TGTGCCCTACAGGACAGGGGGCGCGCCGGGGAGCTGTTTTTT.

This chain uses TRBV7-6 with TRBJ1-1; TRBD1 agrees at 11 bases. The V gene's germline CDR1 is SGHVS and CDR2 FNYEAQ. The CDR3 runs to 14 residues. V lost 5 bases and J lost 6; bases outside the gene matches: 5. The CDR3 DNA sequence: TGTGCCAGCAGCACAGGACAGGGGGCACCTGAAGCTTTCTTT. Translating gives CASSTGQGAPEAFF. The full variable domain, with the rest looked up from reference TRBV7-6 and TRBJ1-1, is GAGVSQSPRYKVTKRGQDVALRCDPISGHVSLYWYRQALGQGPEFLTYFNYEAQQDKSGLPNDRFSAERPEGSISTLTIQRTEQRDSAMYRCASSTGQGAPEAFFGQGTRLTVV.

The chain is built from TRBV19 and TRBJ1-1; 10 bases fit TRBD1. V trimming: 3 bases; J trimming: 8 bases; junction bases outside the gene matches: 6. The CDR3 has 14 residues. Germline V gene data show CDR1 as LNHDA and CDR2 as SQIVND (reference sequence). In DNA form, the CDR3 reads TGTGCCAGTAGTATTTTGGGACAGGGGACAGAAGCTTTCTTT. Protein product: CASSILGQGTEAFF.

The CDR3 here is CASSLELAGPTGELFF. The CDR3 nucleotides are TGTGCCAGCAGCTTAGAACTAGCGGGACCCACCGGGGAGCTGTTTTTT. The chain is built from TRBV13 and TRBJ2-2; 10 nucleotides match TRBD2. The V gene's germline CDR1 is PRHDT and CDR2 FYEKMQ (reference sequence). The J segment lost 4 bases and the V segment lost 1 base, leaving 3 bases of the junction unmatched. The CDR3 sequence is 16 residues long.

This rearrangement joins TRBV9 to TRBJ2-5, with 10 bases fitting TRBD1. Germline lookup yields CDR1 SGDLS and CDR2 YYNGEE. The CDR3 length is 14 residues. V lost 3 bases to trimming and J lost 5 bases; unmatched junction nucleotides: 4. The CDR3 loop is CASSDGTGVETQYF. DNA for the CDR3: TGTGCCAGCAGCGACGGGACAGGGGTCGAGACCCAGTACTTC.

The V and J genes are TRBV14 and TRBJ1-1, with TRBD1 as a possible D gene (5 bases). The CDR3 is made up of 14 amino acids. In germline, CDR1 is SGHDN, CDR2 FVKESK. Trimming shortened V by 0 bases and J by 3 bases, and 8 bases separated the two germline ends. The CDR3 reads CASSQDLGDTEAFF. The CDR3 DNA reads TGTGCCAGCAGCCAAGATTTGGGGGACACTGAAGCTTTCTTT.

The chain joins TRBV11-2 to TRBJ2-1, with 9 positions matching TRBD2. V lost 5 bases, J lost 9 bases, and 11 bases stayed unmatched. Per germline, CDR1 SGHAT and CDR2 FQNNGV. The CDR3 covers 15 residues. The CDR3 bases are TGTGCCAGCAGCCAGCGGGGGGTCCCACAGGGTGAGCAGTTCTTC. Protein sequence: CASSQRGVPQGEQFF.

V usage is TRBV7-8 and J usage is TRBJ1-1; D is ambiguous. V lost 8 bases and J 0 bases, leaving 10 bases between the germline ends. CDR1 SGHVS and CDR2 FQNEAQ come from the germline V gene. CDR3 length equals 13 residues. The CDR3 reads CASHPAMNTEAFF. The CDR3 DNA reads as TGTGCCAGCCATCCGGCGATGAACACTGAAGCTTTCTTT.

The gene calls are TRBV7-9 and TRBJ2-7, with D perhaps TRBD2 (6 bases). Germline CDR1 is SEHNR and CDR2 is FQNEAQ (reference sequence). CDR3 length equals 15 residues. Trimming shortened V by 4 bases and J by 9 bases, and 22 bases separated the two germline ends. CDR3 DNA: TGTGCCAGCAGCTCCTCTAGGGCGGGGACGTGGGTGCAGTACTTC. Residues: CASSSSRAGTWVQYF.

The chain has TRBV19 and TRBJ2-1; D may match TRBD1 or TRBD2 (5 bases each). The V gene lost 9 bases and the J gene lost 5 bases, with 23 bases spanning the gap. CDR1 and CDR2 (germline): LNHDA, SQIVND (reference sequence). The CDR3 is made up of 16 amino acids. CDR3 nucleotide sequence: TGTGCCAGCAAATCACATCCCTGGGACCCAGACAATGAGCAGTTCTTC. Its protein is CASKSHPWDPDNEQFF.

The rearrangement joins TRBV15 to TRBJ2-7; 10 bases map to TRBD1. J gave up 3 bases and V 5 bases, and 1 base lay outside the gene matches. This CDR3 is 13 amino acids long. The germline CDR1 and CDR2 sequences are LNHNV and YYDKDF (reference sequence). The CDR3 region is CATSGDRGYEQYF. The CDR3 bases are TGTGCCACCAGCGGGGACAGGGGCTACGAGCAGTACTTC.